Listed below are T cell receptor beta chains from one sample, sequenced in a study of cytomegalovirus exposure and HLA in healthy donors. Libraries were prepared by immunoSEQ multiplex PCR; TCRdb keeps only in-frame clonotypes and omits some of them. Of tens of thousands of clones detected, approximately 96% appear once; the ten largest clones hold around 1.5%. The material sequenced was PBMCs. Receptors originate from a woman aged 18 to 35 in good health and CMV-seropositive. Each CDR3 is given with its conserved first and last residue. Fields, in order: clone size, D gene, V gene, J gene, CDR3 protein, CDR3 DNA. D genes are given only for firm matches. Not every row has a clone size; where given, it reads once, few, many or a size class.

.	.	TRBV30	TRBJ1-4	CAWSVFLNEKLFF	TGTGCCTGGAGTGTCTTTCTTAATGAAAAACTGTTTTTT
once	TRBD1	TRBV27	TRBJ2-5	CASSRGLNLQETQYF	TGTGCCAGCAGTAGGGGGCTCAACCTCCAAGAGACCCAGTACTTC
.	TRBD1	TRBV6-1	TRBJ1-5	CASSEAWTGISNQPQHF	TGTGCCAGCAGTGAAGCATGGACAGGTATTAGCAATCAGCCCCAGCATTTT
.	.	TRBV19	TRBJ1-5	CASSIRGGGGNQPQHF	TGTGCCAGTAGTATAAGGGGGGGAGGTGGCAATCAGCCCCAGCATTTT
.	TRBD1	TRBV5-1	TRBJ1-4	CASSIQSRTGVEKLFF	TGCGCCAGCAGCATCCAGTCCAGGACAGGGGTAGAAAAACTGTTTTTT
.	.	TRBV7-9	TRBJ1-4	CASSSTDRDSNEKLFF	TGTGCCAGCAGCTCCACGGACCGGGATTCTAATGAAAAACTGTTTTTT
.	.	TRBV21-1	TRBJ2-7	CASSLRTSGRRESYEQYF	TGTGCCAGCAGCCTCCGGACTAGCGGGCGTAGGGAATCCTACGAGCAGTACTTC
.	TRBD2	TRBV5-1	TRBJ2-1	CASSLVVAGGSYNEQFF	TGCGCCAGCAGCTTGGTGGTCGCGGGAGGCTCCTACAATGAGCAGTTCTTC
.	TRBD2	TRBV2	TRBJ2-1	CASRTGTSGRESYNEQFF	TGTGCCAGCAGGACCGGGACTAGCGGGAGAGAATCCTACAATGAGCAGTTCTTC
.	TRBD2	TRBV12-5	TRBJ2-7	CASGPGSGKPTYEQYF	TGTGCTAGTGGTCCCGGTAGCGGGAAACCTACCTACGAGCAGTACTTC
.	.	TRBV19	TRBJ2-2	CASGPRQLTGELFF	TGTGCCAGTGGTCCCAGGCAGCTCACCGGGGAGCTGTTTTTT
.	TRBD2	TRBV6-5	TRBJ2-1	CASSPRGLAKNEQFF	TGTGCCAGCAGCCCCAGAGGACTAGCAAAAAATGAGCAGTTCTTC
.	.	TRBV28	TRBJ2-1	CASNPSGYNEQFF	TGTGCCAGCAATCCCAGCGGCTACAATGAGCAGTTCTTC
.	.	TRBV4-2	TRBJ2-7	CASSQDLGLGGYEQYF	TGTGCCAGCAGCCAAGATCTTGGACTAGGGGGCTACGAGCAGTACTTC
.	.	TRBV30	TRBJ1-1	CAWSARRGRNTEAFF	TGTGCCTGGAGTGCCCGCCGGGGTCGAAACACTGAAGCTTTCTTT